Below, 5 T cell receptor beta chains from the same sample are listed, as sequenced in a study of shared clonotypes between healthy human individuals. Sequenced by immunoSEQ multiplex PCR; TCRdb stores in-frame clones only, minus some. The profile covers hundreds of thousands of clones, with 97% appearing a single time and around 0.057% taken by the ten largest. Sequencing was carried out using naive CD4+ T cells sorted from blood. Subset reported: CD45RA+ positively selected. The receptors come from a woman aged 30 to 39 in good health.

J is TRBJ1-6 and V is TRBV28; weak D call: TRBD1 (6 bases). The V end was cut by 2 bases, the J end by 10 bases, with 9 bases between. CDR1 is MDHEN, CDR2 SYDVKM, per germline. The CDR3 runs 13 residues. CDR3 bases: TGTGCCAGCAGTTTAGGGGGGGGCTCACCCCTCCACTTT. This codes for CASSLGGGSPLHF.

J is TRBJ1-4 and V is TRBV4-1, with D hard to call. Trimming took 1 base from V and 5 from J, leaving 11 bases between them. Germline V lookup: CDR1 MGHRA, CDR2 YSYEKL. This CDR3 spans 15 amino acids. CDR3 sequence: CASSQGRGENEKLFF. Here the CDR3 DNA reads TGCGCCAGCAGCCAAGGACGGGGAGAGAATGAAAAACTGTTTTTT.

This chain connects TRBV5-1 to TRBJ2-7; the D gene is possibly TRBD2 (6 bases). This CDR3 comprises 14 residues. Trimming stripped 2 bases from V and 6 bases from J, with 15 bases between. Germline CDR1 is SGHRS and CDR2 is YFSETQ. For the CDR3, the DNA is TGCGCCAGCAGCTTAAAACACGGGGGAAGCGAGCAGTACTTC. This translates into CASSLKHGGSEQYF.

The chain recombines TRBV19 with TRBJ1-1, with unresolved D. CDR1 is LNHDA, CDR2 SQIVND, per germline (reference sequence). V was cut by 3 bases and J by 0 bases, with 11 bases left in between. The CDR3 has 15 amino acids. The CDR3: CASSIGQSMNTEAFF. The CDR3, as DNA: TGTGCCAGTAGTATTGGGCAGTCCATGAACACTGAAGCTTTCTTT.

Worth noting for this clone: Additional DNA sequences in this sample encode the identical CDR3. V and J are TRBV19 and TRBJ2-1; 11 bases map to TRBD2. The V and J ends lost 3 bases and 6 bases, in that order; junction bases with no gene match: 1. CDR1 LNHDA and CDR2 SQIVND come from the germline V gene (reference sequence). The CDR3 covers 14 residues. Here the CDR3 reads CASSITSGSNEQFF. The CDR3, as DNA: TGTGCCAGTAGTATCACTAGCGGGAGCAATGAGCAGTTCTTC.